One sample yielded the 3 T cell receptor beta chains listed below, sequenced in a study of identical twins. TCRdb redid the calling of the 5' RACE reads with MiXCR, one entry per CDR3 protein. The profile shows 400,000 to 500,000 distinct CDR3 sequences, approximately 17% of them singletons. The sequencing input was naive T cells sorted from blood. The receptors stem from a man between 45 and 60 years old in good health.

This clonotype was detected a few times. V is TRBV5-1 and J is TRBJ1-1; D gene unclear. Trimming removed 3 bases at V and 3 bases at J, with 9 bases between. Germline-derived CDR1 and CDR2 are SGHRS and YFSETQ. The CDR3 sequence is 13 residues long. CDR3 coding DNA: TGCGCCAGCAGCTCCGGGGAAGACACTGAAGCTTTCTTT. Encoded protein: CASSSGEDTEAFF.

This clonotype was seen many times. The chain joins TRBV4-3 to TRBJ2-2; 10 nucleotides match TRBD2. Germline CDR1 LGHNA, CDR2 YSLEER. Losses at the gene ends were 1 base for V and 5 bases for J; bases not matched to a gene: 4. The CDR3 extends over 16 amino acids. The CDR3 sequence is CASSQGLAGVTGELFF. As DNA, the CDR3 is TGCGCCAGCAGCCAAGGTCTAGCGGGAGTTACCGGGGAGCTGTTTTTT.

This clonotype has at least ten counts. V usage is TRBV7-2 and J usage is TRBJ2-1; 9 nucleotides line up with TRBD2. Germline V CDR1 and CDR2: SGHTA, FQGNSA. The CDR3 sequence is 15 residues long. V shed 1 base and J 4 bases; nucleotides not matched to a gene: 2. CDR3 in DNA: TGTGCCAGCAGCTTAGGGCGGGGGGGGTACAATGAGCAGTTCTTC. It codes for CASSLGRGGYNEQFF.